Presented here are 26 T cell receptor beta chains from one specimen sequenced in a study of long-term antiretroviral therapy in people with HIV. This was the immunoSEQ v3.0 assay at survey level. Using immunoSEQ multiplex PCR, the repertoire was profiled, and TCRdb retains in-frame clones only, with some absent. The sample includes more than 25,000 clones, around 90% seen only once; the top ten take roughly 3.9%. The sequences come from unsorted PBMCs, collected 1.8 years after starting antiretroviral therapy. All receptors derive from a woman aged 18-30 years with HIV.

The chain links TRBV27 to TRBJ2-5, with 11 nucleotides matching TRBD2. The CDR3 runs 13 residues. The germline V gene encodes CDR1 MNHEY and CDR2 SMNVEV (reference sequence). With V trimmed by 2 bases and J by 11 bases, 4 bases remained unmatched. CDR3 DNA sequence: TGTGCCAGCAGTTTAAGTCCTAGCGGGAGGCAGTACTTC. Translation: CASSLSPSGRQYF.

CDR3 region: CASSKPGLASSGTDTQYF. CDR3 bases: TGTGCCAGCAGTAAACCGGGACTAGCCTCCTCGGGCACAGATACGCAGTATTTT. This chain connects TRBV13 to TRBJ2-3, with 9 bases identical to TRBD2. Per the germline V gene, CDR1 is PRHDT and CDR2 is FYEKMQ (reference sequence). The CDR3 spans 18 residues. Losses at the gene ends were 6 bases for V and 1 base for J; bases not matched to a gene: 14.

The CDR3 protein is CAISESSDSGTETQYF. The CDR3 region has the DNA TGTGCCATCAGTGAGTCATCGGACTCAGGGACCGAGACCCAGTACTTC. The J gene is TRBJ2-5, the V gene TRBV10-3; D may match TRBD1 or TRBD2 (5 bases each). CDR1 is ENHRY and CDR2 is SYGVKD in the germline V gene. This CDR3 contains 16 residues. V shed 0 bases and J shed 5 bases, with 16 bases lying between them.

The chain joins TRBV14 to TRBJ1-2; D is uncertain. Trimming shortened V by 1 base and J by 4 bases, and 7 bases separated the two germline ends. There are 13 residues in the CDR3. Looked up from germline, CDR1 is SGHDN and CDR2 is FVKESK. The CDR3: CASSQGSIYGYTF. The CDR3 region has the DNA TGTGCCAGCAGCCAAGGGAGCATCTATGGCTACACCTTC.

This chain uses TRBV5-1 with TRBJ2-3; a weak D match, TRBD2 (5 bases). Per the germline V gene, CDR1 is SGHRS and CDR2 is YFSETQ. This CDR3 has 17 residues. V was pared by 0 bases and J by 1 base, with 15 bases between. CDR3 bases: TGCGCCAGCAGCTTGGTTGGTCTAAGCGGCCGCACAGATACGCAGTATTTT. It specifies CASSLVGLSGRTDTQYF.

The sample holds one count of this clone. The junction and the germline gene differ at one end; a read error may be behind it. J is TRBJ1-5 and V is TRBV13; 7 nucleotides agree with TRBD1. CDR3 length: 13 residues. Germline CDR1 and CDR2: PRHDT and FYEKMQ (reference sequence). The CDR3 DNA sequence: TGTGCCAGCAGCATAGGGGGCGCAGGGCCCCAGCATTTT. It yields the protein CASSIGGAGPQHF.

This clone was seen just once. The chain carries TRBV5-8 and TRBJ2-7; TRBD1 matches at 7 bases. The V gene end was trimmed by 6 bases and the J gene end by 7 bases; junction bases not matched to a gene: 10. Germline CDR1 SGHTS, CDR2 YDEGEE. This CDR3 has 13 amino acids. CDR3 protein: CASTPRGRWEQYF. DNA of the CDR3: TGTGCCAGCACCCCCAGGGGGAGATGGGAGCAGTACTTC.

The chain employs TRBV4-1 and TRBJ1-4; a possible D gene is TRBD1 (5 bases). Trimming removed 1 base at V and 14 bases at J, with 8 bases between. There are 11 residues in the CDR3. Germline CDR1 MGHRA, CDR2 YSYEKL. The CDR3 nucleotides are TGCGCCAGCAGCCAAGGAAGGGACCTGTTTTTT. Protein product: CASSQGRDLFF.

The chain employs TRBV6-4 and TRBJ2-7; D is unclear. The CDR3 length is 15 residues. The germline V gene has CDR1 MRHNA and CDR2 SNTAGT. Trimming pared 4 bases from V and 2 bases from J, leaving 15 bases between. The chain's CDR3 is CASSVATLPPYEQYF. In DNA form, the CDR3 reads TGTGCCAGCAGTGTCGCGACACTTCCTCCCTACGAGCAGTACTTC.

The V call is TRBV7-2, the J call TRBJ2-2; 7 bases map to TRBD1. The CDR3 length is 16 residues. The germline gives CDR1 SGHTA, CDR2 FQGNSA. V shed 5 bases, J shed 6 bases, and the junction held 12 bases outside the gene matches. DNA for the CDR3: TGTGCCAGCAGCAGGCGACAGGGTGTAATAGCCGGGGAGCTGTTTTTT. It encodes CASSRRQGVIAGELFF.

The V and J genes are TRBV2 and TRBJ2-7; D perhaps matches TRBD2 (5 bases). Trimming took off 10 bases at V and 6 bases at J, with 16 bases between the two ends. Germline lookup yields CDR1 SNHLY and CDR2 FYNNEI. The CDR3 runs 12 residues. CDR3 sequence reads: CATTPTRGEQYF. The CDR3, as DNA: TGTGCCACGACCCCCACTAGAGGCGAGCAGTACTTC.

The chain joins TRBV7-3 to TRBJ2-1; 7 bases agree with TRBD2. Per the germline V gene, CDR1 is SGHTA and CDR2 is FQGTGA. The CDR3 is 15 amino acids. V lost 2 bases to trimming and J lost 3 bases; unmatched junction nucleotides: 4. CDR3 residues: CASSLGAGLYNEQFF. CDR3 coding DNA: TGTGCCAGCAGCTTAGGAGCGGGACTCTACAATGAGCAGTTCTTC.

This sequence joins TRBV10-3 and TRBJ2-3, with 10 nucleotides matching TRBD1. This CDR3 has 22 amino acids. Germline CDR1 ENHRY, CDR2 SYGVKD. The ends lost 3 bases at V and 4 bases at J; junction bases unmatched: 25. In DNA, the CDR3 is TGTGCCATCAGTGAACCCCCCTCGGGAGATACCCCGGGACAGGGGAAGGCAGATACGCAGTATTTT. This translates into CAISEPPSGDTPGQGKADTQYF.

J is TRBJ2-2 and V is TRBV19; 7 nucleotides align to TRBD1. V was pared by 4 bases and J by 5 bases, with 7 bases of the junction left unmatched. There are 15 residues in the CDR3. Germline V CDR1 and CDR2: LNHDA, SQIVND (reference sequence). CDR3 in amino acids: CASSTRTGGTGELFF. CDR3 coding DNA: TGTGCCAGTAGTACTCGGACAGGAGGAACCGGGGAGCTGTTTTTT. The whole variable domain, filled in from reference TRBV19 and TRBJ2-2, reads DGGITQSPKYLFRKEGQNVTLSCEQNLNHDAMYWYRQDPGQGLRLIYYSQIVNDFQKGDIAEGYSVSREKKESFPLTVTSAQKNPTAFYLCASSTRTGGTGELFFGEGSRLTVL.

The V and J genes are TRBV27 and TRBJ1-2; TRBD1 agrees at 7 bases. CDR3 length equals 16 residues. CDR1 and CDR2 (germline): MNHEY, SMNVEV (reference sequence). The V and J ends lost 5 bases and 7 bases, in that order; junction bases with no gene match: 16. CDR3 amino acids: CASSVGPPQGFGGYTF. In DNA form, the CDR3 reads TGTGCCAGCAGTGTGGGACCTCCACAGGGGTTTGGTGGCTACACCTTC.

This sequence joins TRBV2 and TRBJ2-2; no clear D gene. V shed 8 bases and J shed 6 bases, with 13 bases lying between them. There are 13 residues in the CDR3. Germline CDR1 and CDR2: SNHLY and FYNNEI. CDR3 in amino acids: CASWAGNPGELFF. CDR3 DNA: TGTGCCAGCTGGGCAGGTAACCCCGGGGAGCTGTTTTTT.

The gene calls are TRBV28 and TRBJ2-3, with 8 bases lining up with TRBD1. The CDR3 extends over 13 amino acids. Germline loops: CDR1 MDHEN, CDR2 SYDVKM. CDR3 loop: CAYRDRSTDTQYF. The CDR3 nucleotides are TGTGCTTACCGGGACAGGAGCACAGATACGCAGTATTTT.

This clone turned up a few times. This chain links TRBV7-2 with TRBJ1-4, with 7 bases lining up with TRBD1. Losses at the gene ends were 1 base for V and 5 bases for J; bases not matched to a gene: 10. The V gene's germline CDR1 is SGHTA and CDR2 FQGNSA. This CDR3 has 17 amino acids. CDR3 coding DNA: TGTGCCAGCAGCTTAGGAAGGGCAGGGGGACTAAATGAAAAACTGTTTTTT. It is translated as CASSLGRAGGLNEKLFF. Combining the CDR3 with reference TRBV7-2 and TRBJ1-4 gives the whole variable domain GAGVSQSPSNKVTEKGKDVELRCDPISGHTALYWYRQSLGQGLEFLIYFQGNSAPDKSGLPSDRFSAERTGGSVSTLTIQRTQQEDSAVYLCASSLGRAGGLNEKLFFGSGTQLSVL.

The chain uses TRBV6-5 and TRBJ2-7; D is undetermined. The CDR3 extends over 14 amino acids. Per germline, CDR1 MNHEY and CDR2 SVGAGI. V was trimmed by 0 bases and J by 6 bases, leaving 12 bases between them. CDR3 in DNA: TGTGCCAGCAGTTACTCGTCCCCTAGGGCCGAGCAGTACTTC. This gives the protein CASSYSSPRAEQYF.

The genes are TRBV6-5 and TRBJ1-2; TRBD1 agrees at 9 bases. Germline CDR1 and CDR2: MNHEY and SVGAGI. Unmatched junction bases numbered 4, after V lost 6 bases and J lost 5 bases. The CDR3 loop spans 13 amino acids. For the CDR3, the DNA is TGTGCCAGCAGCCGGACAGGGGTTTATGGCTACACCTTC. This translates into CASSRTGVYGYTF.

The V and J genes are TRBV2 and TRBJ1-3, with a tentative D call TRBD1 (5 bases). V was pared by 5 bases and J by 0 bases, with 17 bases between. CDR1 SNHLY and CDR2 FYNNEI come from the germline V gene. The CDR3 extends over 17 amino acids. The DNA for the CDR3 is TGTGCCAGCAGTCCCCAAGGCAGGGCCAGCTCTGGAAACACCATATATTTT. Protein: CASSPQGRASSGNTIYF.

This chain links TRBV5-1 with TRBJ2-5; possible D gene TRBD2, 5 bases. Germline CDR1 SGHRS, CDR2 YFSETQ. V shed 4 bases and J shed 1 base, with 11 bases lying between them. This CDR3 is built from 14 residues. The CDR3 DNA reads TGCGCCAGCAGCCGCTTAGGGAGCCAAGAGACCCAGTACTTC. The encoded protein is CASSRLGSQETQYF.

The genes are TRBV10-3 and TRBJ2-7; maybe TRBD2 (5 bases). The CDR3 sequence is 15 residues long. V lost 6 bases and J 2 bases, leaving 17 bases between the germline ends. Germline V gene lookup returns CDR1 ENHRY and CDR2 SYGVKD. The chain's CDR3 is CAISKVRLATYEQYF. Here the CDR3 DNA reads TGTGCCATCAGCAAAGTCCGGCTAGCTACCTACGAGCAGTACTTC.

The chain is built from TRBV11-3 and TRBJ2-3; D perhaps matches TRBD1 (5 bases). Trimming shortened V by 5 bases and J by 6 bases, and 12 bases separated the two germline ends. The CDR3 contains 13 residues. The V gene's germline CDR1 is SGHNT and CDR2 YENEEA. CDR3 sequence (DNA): TGTGCCAGCAGCGGCGACAGTACGGATACGCAGTATTTT. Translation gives CASSGDSTDTQYF.

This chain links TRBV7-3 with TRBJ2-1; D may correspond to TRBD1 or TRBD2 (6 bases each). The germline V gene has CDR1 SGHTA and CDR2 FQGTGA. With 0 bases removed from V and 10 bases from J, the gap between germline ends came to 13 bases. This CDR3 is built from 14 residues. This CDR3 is CASSLTGGTIEQFF. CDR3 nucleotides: TGTGCCAGCAGCTTAACAGGGGGGACGATAGAGCAGTTCTTC.

The CDR3 protein is CASSVGHLSSYEQYF. The DNA of the CDR3 is TGCGCCAGCAGCGTGGGACATCTTAGCTCCTACGAGCAGTACTTC. The V and J genes are TRBV5-1 and TRBJ2-7, with TRBD1 as a possible D gene (6 bases). The CDR3 extends over 15 amino acids. Looked up from germline, CDR1 is SGHRS and CDR2 is YFSETQ. V was clipped by 4 bases and J by 0 bases, with 14 bases between them.